The table lists the clone carrying this T cell receptor beta chain with many counts. No antigen is known for it. This sample was taken from a study of T-cell reconstitution after alpha-beta-depleted transplantation in children. Researchers prepared the TCRbeta library using unique molecular identifiers, the study reports. Each CDR3 protein is one row after TCRdb ran MiXCR on the PCR reads. The sample records approximately 300,000 distinct CDR3 sequences, over 9% being singletons. Overall study results and limits: As was reported, about two months after transplant, alpha-beta T cells came from several hundred expanded graft clones. A year post-transplant, T-cell counts and diversity derived mostly from newly produced T cells.

CDR3 length: 17 amino acids. With 2 bases clipped from V and 1 base from J, the junction kept 9 bases outside the gene matches. Germline CDR1 is PRHDT and CDR2 is FYEKMQ (reference sequence). The chain joins TRBV13 to TRBJ2-3; 7 bases are a match to TRBD2. Here the sequenced sample was PBMCs, taken before TCRalphabeta/CD19-depleted stem cell transplant. The sequence came from a boy in the first two years of life with acute myeloid leukemia, due to receive a stem cell transplant. Here the CDR3 reads CASSLWPASGRTDTQYF. In nucleotides, the CDR3 is TGTGCCAGCAGCTTATGGCCCGCTAGCGGCCGCACAGATACGCAGTATTTT. The full variable domain, completed using reference TRBV13 and TRBJ2-3, is AAGVIQSPRHLIKEKRETATLKCYPIPRHDTVYWYQQGPGQDPQFLISFYEKMQSDKGSIPDRFSAQQFSDYHSELNMSSLELGDSALYFCASSLWPASGRTDTQYFGPGTRLTVL.